This T cell receptor (beta chain) was identified in a study of OX40 agonist ivuxolimab in advanced cancers. Study at large: While on treatment, patients had intravenous ivuxolimab at 0.01 to 10 mg/kg every 2 weeks. With a range of 23 to 79, age averaged roughly 60 years, and roughly 80% were male.

Study-level points and caveats: At 0.1 to 3.0 mg/kg, clonal expansion of CD4+ and CD8+ blood T cells had occurred by week 6.

With respect to this clone: Its antigen is not identified.

Germline CDR1 reads SGDLS; CDR2 reads YYNGEE. Trimming took 0 bases from V and 6 from J, leaving 12 bases between them. The CDR3 is 14 amino acids. Patients with autoimmune history or systemic immunosuppression were excluded. The method was immunoSEQ multiplex PCR; TCRdb's version includes in-frame clones alone and lacks a portion of them. The sample lists tens of thousands of clones; more than 75% were seen once. The specimen was CD4+ or CD8+ T cells sorted from blood, collected in a trial of the OX40 agonist ivuxolimab. V gene TRBV9 combines with J gene TRBJ1-1; D unresolved. The sequence came from an adult with an advanced solid tumor such as melanoma, head and neck, liver or kidney cancer. This chain's CDR3 is CASSVGGFSAEAFF. In DNA form, the CDR3 reads TGTGCCAGCAGCGTAGGTGGGTTTAGCGCTGAAGCTTTCTTT.